This entry features one TCR beta chain sequence. Its binding antigen is unknown. Base qualities are missing; no much larger clone stands one base away. The sample is drawn from a study of shared clonotypes between healthy human individuals (dated by TCRdb to between 2020 and 2021). In the study overall: The cohort included three men and a couple of women between 18 and 49 years of age. To estimate repertoire size and how much clonotype sharing occurs between individuals, the study deeply sequenced the blood TCR repertoires of a handful of healthy adults. For each donor, CD4 naive and CD4 memory were each given three plates, CD8 naive was given two plates, and CD8 memory was given one plate. Between about 0.8 and 9 billion PBMCs per donor were obtained by leukapheresis. To increase sequencing depth and limit assay-specific biases, different laboratories used diverse techniques to prepare libraries and sequence TCR repertoires.

For the CD8 naive samples, CD45RO-negative cells were positively selected for CCR7, yielding a CD45RA+CCR7+ population from which TemRA cells were excluded. Healthy HIV-negative adults with no recently reported acute infections or vaccinations were included as donors. All donors were Caucasian adults living in Nashville, Tennessee, USA. Blood was obtained by leukapheresis, after which PBMCs were separated by Ficoll-Histopaque density gradient centrifugation and cryopreserved in liquid nitrogen vapor phase. Analytical flow cytometry was used to check the purity and quantity of every magnetically sorted T cell population. Genomic DNA was isolated from every sorted fraction and measured by UV absorbance on a Nanodrop 2000c. Here is what the overall study found, with its caveats: Roughly 5% of naive CD4, 3.5% of naive CD8, 2.3% of memory CD4, and 0.4% of memory CD8 clonotypes were shared across several donors. Higher generation probabilities were observed for clonotypes shared by all four sorted-subset donors than for non-shared clonotypes. Sampling was restricted to blood, and TCR repertoires in tissue are likely to differ from TCR repertoires in blood. Naive subsets generally had larger estimated clonotype richness than memory subsets did. The genetic and exposure-history diversity represented was limited by the small number of donors. Rarefaction of sorted-subset datasets indicated incomplete sequencing despite the large sequencing depth. Pairwise subsampling indicated that sequencing depth was expected to affect the degree of clonotype sharing among donors.

Using the deep immunoSEQ assay, TCR CDR3 regions were amplified from genomic DNA by multiplex PCR. Extracted genomic DNA from each cell subset was spread evenly across all wells of several immunoSEQ 96-well plates, with each plate serving as a replicate. For sorted subsets, each replicate PCR was loaded with around 220 ng genomic DNA, equivalent to 25,000 to 30,000 T cell genomes. Purified libraries were quantified with a Qubit 3.0 fluorometer, sized on a Bioanalyzer 2100, and re-quantified with the KAPA Library Quantification kit. Every immunoSEQ 96-well plate was sequenced on a separate single-read 150-cycle Illumina NextSeq 550 flow cell. In the paper's pipeline: The immunoSEQ output contained only junctional sequences without quality scores, so filtering could not match that applied to full-length reads. Sequences were annotated with PyIR, a Python wrapper for IgBLAST v1.9, and V/J genes and CDR3 were assigned using IMGT germline references. Any read was removed if the V/J assignment was weak (E-value above 1e-6), the CDR3 was missing, or the read contained stop codons, out-of-frame junctions, or ambiguous translated residues. A V3J clonotype was defined by an identical inferred V gene, J gene, and CDR3 amino acid sequence. Percentage overlap between repertoires was calculated by dividing the number of shared unique clonotypes by the size of the smaller repertoire. Richness of each repertoire was evaluated using RTK rarefaction, the Chao1 estimator, and Recon v2.1 estimates of unobserved clonotypes. Generation probabilities for all TCRbeta clonotypes obtained by the gDNA method from a handful of donors were computed using OLGA. TCRdb retrieved this table from immuneACCESS and kept in-frame rearrangements only. Not all clones are present; in checked studies, unresolved V genes account for under half, and no reason is known for the remainder. That table supplies the V and J calls and clone size; D and trimming were determined from the DNA. Recorded for this sample are about 1,900,000 clones; approximately 94% of them occurred a single time. The top ten hold 0.9% to 1.5% of the sample.

The V end loses 5 bases and the J end loses 0 bases, and a stretch of 10 bases separates them. The CDR3 spans 15 residues, from the cysteine through the phenylalanine. The retained sequence is limited to the CDR3, 45 bases, with the frame set at the first base. Per the germline V gene (reference sequence), PRHDT is the CDR1 and FYEKMQ is the CDR2. Sequenced sample: naive CD8+ T cells sorted from blood. The sample's cell subset or site label, decoded: CD45RA+CCR7+. The chain links TRBV13 with TRBJ1-4, with the D gene too uncertain to name. This receptor was identified in a young man in good health. The CDR3: CASSISGSTNEKLFF. The sequenced DNA: TGTGCCAGCAGCATTTCGGGGTCAACTAATGAAAAACTGTTTTTT.